This TCR beta chain was captured in a study of blood T cell repertoires in COVID-19. Original methodology: How many nucleated cells were present was estimated from reference gene primer amplification. Sequenced by immunoSEQ multiplex PCR; TCRdb stores in-frame clones only, minus some. D and trimming were read from the DNA, whereas the V and J calls and clone size are those reported in that table. The table shows 450,000 to 500,000 clones, with 70% to 90% occurring only once. This CDR3 comprises 14 residues. The germline gives CDR1 MGHDK, CDR2 SYGVNS. Trimming removed 2 bases at V and 2 bases at J, with 6 bases between.

Source material: peripheral blood. The rearrangement uses TRBV25-1 and TRBJ2-2; D remains ambiguous. This receptor was identified in a human donor in a cohort sampled during active COVID-19. The CDR3 here is CASSELLNTGELFF. The CDR3 nucleotides are TGTGCCAGCAGTGAACTTCTTAACACCGGGGAGCTGTTTTTT.